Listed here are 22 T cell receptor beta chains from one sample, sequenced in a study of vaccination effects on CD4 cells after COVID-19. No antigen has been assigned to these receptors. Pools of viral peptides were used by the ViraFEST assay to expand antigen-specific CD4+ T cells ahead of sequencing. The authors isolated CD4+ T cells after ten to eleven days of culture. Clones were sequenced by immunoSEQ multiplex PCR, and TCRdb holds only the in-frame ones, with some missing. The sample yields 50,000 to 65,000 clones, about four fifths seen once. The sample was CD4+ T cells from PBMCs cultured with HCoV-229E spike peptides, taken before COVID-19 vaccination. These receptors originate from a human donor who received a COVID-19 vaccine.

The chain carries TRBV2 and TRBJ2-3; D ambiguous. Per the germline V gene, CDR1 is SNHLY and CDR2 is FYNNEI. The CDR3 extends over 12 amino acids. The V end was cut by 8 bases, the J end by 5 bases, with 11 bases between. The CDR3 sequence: CASELAVDTQYF. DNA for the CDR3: TGTGCCAGCGAGTTAGCCGTAGATACGCAGTATTTT.

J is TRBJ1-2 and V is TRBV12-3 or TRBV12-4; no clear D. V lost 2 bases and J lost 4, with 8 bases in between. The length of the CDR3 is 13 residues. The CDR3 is CASSLTQFYGYTF. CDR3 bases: TGTGCCAGCAGTTTAACACAGTTCTATGGCTACACCTTC.

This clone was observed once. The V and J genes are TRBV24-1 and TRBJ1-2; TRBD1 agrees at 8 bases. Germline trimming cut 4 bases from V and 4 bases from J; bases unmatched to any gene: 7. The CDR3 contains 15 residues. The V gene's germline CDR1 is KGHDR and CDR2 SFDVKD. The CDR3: CATSEHRGRGYGYTF. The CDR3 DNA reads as TGTGCCACCAGTGAACACAGGGGGAGAGGCTATGGCTACACCTTC.

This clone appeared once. In nucleotides, the CDR3 is TGTGCCAGCAGCCCCGGACAGGGAGGGAATTCACCCCTCCACTTT. Translating it yields CASSPGQGGNSPLHF. The chain joins TRBV14 to TRBJ1-6; 8 nucleotides line up with TRBD1. Germline V gene lookup returns CDR1 SGHDN and CDR2 FVKESK. This CDR3 region has 15 residues. With V trimmed by 4 bases and J by 7 bases, 6 bases remained unmatched. Drawing the rest from reference TRBV14 and TRBJ1-6, the complete variable domain is EAGVTQFPSHSVIEKGQTVTLRCDPISGHDNLYWYRRVMGKEIKFLLHFVKESKQDESGMPNNRFLAERTGGTYSTLKVQPAELEDSGVYFCASSPGQGGNSPLHFGNGTRLTVT.

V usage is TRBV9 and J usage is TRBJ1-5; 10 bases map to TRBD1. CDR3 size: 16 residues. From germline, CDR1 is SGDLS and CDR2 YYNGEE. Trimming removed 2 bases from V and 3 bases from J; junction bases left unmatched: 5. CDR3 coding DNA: TGTGCCAGCAGCGTCGGGACAGGGGCCCCCAATCAGCCCCAGCATTTT. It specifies CASSVGTGAPNQPQHF.

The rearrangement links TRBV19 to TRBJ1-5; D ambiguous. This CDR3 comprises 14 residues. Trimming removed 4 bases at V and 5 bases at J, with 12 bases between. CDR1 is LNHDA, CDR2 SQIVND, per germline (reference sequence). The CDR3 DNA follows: TGTGCCAGTAGTACCCACGGAAGTTATCAGCCCCAGCATTTT. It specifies CASSTHGSYQPQHF.

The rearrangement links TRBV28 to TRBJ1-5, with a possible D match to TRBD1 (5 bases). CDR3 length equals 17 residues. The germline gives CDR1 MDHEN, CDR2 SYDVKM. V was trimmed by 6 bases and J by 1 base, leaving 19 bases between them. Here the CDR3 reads CASRPFRQFGSNQPQHF. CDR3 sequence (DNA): TGTGCCAGCAGGCCATTCCGACAGTTTGGCAGCAATCAGCCCCAGCATTTT.

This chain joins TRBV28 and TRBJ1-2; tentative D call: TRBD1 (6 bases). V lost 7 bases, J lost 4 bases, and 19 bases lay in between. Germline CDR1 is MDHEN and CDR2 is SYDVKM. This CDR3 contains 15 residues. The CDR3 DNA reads TGTGCCAGCATAGCGATGGACAGCGACTTCTATGGCTACACCTTC. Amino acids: CASIAMDSDFYGYTF.

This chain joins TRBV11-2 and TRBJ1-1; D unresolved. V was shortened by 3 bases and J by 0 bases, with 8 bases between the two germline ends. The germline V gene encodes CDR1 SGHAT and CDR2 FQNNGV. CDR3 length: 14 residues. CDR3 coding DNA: TGTGCCAGCAGCTTGGGGTTGATGAACACTGAAGCTTTCTTT. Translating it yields CASSLGLMNTEAFF. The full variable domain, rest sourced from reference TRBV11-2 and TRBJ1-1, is EAGVAQSPRYKIIEKRQSVAFWCNPISGHATLYWYQQILGQGPKLLIQFQNNGVVDDSQLPKDRFSAERLKGVDSTLKIQPAKLEDSAVYLCASSLGLMNTEAFFGQGTRLTVV.

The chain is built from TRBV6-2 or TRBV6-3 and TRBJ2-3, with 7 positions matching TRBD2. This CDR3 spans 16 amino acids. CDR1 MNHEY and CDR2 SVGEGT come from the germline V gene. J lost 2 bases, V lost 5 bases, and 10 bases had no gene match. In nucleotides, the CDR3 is TGTGCCAGCAGTCCAGGGACTACCAGTTCCACAGATACGCAGTATTTT. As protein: CASSPGTTSSTDTQYF.

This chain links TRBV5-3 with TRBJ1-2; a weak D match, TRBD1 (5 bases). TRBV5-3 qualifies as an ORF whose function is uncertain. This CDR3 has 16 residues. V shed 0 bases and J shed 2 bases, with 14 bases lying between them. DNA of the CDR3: TGTGCCAGAAGCTTGGCTCGCCGGGGACGGAACTATGGCTACACCTTC. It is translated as CARSLARRGRNYGYTF.

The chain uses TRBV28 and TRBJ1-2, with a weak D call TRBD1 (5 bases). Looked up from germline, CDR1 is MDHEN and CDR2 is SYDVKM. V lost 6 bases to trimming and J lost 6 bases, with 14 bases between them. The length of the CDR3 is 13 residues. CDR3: CASSNRLFNGYTF. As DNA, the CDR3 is TGTGCCAGCAGCAACAGGCTTTTTAATGGCTACACCTTC.

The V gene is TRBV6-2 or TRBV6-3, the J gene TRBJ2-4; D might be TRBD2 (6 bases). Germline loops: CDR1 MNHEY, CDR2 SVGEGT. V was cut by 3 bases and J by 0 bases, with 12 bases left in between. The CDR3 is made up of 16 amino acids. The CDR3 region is CASSYGGSVAKNIQYF. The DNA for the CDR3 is TGTGCCAGCAGTTATGGAGGGTCCGTAGCCAAAAACATTCAGTACTTC.

DNA for the CDR3: TGTGCCAGCAGCCGAACCGGGACAGCCTACAATGAGCAGTTCTTC. It translates to CASSRTGTAYNEQFF. This chain links TRBV3-1 (or the pseudogene TRBV3-2) with TRBJ2-1, with 7 bases matching TRBD1. V shed 4 bases, J shed 2 bases, and the junction held 5 bases outside the gene matches. The CDR3 runs 15 residues. CDR1 and CDR2 (germline): LGHDT, YNNKEL (reference sequence).

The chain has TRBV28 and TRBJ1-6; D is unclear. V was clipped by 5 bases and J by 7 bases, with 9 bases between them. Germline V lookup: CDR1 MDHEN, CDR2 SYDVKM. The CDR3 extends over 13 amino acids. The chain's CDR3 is CASSPSWNSPLHF. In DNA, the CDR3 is TGTGCCAGCAGTCCAAGTTGGAATTCACCCCTCCACTTT.

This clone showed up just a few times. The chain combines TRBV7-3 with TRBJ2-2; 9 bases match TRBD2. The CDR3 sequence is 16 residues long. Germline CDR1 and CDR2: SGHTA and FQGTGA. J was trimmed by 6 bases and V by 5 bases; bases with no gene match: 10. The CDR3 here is CASSPGLARLAGELFF. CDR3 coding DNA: TGTGCCAGCAGCCCCGGACTAGCGCGGTTGGCCGGGGAGCTGTTTTTT. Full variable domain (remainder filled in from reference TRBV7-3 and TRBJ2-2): GAGVSQTPSNKVTEKGKYVELRCDPISGHTALYWYRQSLGQGPEFLIYFQGTGAADDSGLPNDRFFAVRPEGSVSTLKIQRTERGDSAVYLCASSPGLARLAGELFFGEGSRLTVL.

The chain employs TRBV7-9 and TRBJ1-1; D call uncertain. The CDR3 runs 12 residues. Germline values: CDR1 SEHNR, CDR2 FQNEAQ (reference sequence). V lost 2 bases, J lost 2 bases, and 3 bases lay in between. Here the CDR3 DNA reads TGTGCCAGCAGCTTAACTAACACTGAAGCTTTCTTT. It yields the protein CASSLTNTEAFF.

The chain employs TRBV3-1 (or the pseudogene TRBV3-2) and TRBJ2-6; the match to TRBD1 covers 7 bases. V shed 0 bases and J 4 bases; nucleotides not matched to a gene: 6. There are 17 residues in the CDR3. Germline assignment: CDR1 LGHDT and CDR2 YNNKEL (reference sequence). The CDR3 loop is CASSQDLEQGGANVLTF. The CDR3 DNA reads TGTGCCAGCAGCCAAGATCTGGAACAGGGGGGGGCCAACGTCCTGACTTTC.

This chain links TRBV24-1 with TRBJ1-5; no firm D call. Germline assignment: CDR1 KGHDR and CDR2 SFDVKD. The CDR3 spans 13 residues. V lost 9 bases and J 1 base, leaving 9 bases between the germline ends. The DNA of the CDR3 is TGTGCCACCCCAGTGGGAAGCAATCAGCCCCAGCATTTT. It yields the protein CATPVGSNQPQHF.

The CDR3 nucleotides read TGTGCCAGCAGCCTACAGGGGGCCGGTAGCAATCAGCCCCAGCATTTT. As protein: CASSLQGAGSNQPQHF. The V and J genes are TRBV7-2 and TRBJ1-5; 9 bases are a match to TRBD1. Germline loops: CDR1 SGHTA, CDR2 FQGNSA. The ends lost 5 bases at V and 0 bases at J; junction bases unmatched: 5. The CDR3 runs 16 residues.

The CDR3 spells CSASRSGQINEKLFF. The CDR3 DNA follows: TGCAGTGCTAGTAGATCTGGACAGATTAATGAAAAACTGTTTTTT. This sequence joins TRBV20-1 and TRBJ1-4, with D perhaps TRBD1 (6 bases). The CDR3 contains 15 residues. CDR1 DFQATT and CDR2 SNEGSKA come from the germline V gene (reference sequence). V lost 3 bases and J lost 4, with 15 bases in between.

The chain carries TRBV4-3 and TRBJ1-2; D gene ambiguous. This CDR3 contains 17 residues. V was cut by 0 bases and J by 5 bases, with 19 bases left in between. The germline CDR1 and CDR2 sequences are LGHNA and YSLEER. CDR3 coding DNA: TGCGCCAGCAGCCAAGATTCTCGAACGGGGTTTTCGTATGGCTACACCTTC. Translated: CASSQDSRTGFSYGYTF.